A single sample is the source of the 8 T cell receptor beta chains below, sequenced in a study of blood T cell repertoires in COVID-19. Profiled with immunoSEQ multiplex PCR; TCRdb holds only in-frame clones, not every one. This sample yields 250,000 or so clones, of which around 90% are seen a single time; around 2.3% belongs to the top ten. Specimen: peripheral blood. These receptors were obtained from a woman in her fifties or sixties with COVID-19, enrolled during active disease.

The J gene is TRBJ1-1, the V gene TRBV27, with no clear D. The germline V gene encodes CDR1 MNHEY and CDR2 SMNVEV (reference sequence). The V end lost 3 bases, the J end lost 7 bases, and 9 bases lay between the germline ends. The CDR3 spans 12 residues. CDR3 protein: CASSFRTGEAFF. In nucleotides, the CDR3 is TGTGCCAGCAGTTTTCGAACGGGTGAAGCTTTCTTT.

The gene calls are TRBV5-6 and TRBJ1-1; TRBD1 matches at 8 bases. The CDR3 sequence is 13 residues long. CDR1 and CDR2 from the germline V gene are SGHDT and YYEEEE. Trimming cost V 5 bases and J 4 bases; bases outside gene matches: 4. The CDR3, as DNA: TGTGCCAGCAGACATACAGGGGGCACTGAAGCTTTCTTT. Protein: CASRHTGGTEAFF.

The chain employs TRBV25-1 and TRBJ1-5; D is ambiguous. V lost 5 bases to trimming and J lost 2 bases, with 13 bases between them. Germline-derived CDR1 and CDR2 are MGHDK and SYGVNS. The CDR3 is 15 amino acids. Here the CDR3 reads CASSPRSEGNQPQHF. In DNA form, the CDR3 reads TGTGCCAGCAGTCCCCGTTCAGAGGGCAATCAGCCCCAGCATTTT.

V gene TRBV7-2 combines with J gene TRBJ2-7; a possible D gene is TRBD1 (5 bases). CDR1 is SGHTA, CDR2 FQGNSA, per germline. The CDR3 spans 15 residues. Trimming removed 0 bases at V and 2 bases at J, with 11 bases between. The DNA of the CDR3 is TGTGCCAGCAGCTTAGCCCTTCAGGGTCCCTACGAGCAGTACTTC. It codes for CASSLALQGPYEQYF.

The J gene is TRBJ1-5, the V gene TRBV15; D unclear. The CDR3 consists of 16 residues. V lost 1 base to trimming and J lost 4 bases, with 14 bases between them. Germline lookup yields CDR1 LNHNV and CDR2 YYDKDF (reference sequence). Written as DNA, the CDR3 is TGTGCCACCAGCAGAGCGGGTCTTGCCTCAAATCAGCCCCAGCATTTT. It specifies CATSRAGLASNQPQHF. Together with reference TRBV15 and TRBJ1-5, the CDR3 gives the full variable domain: DAMVIQNPRYQVTQFGKPVTLSCSQTLNHNVMYWYQQKSSQAPKLLFHYYDKDFNNEADTPDNFQSRRPNTSFCFLDIRSPGLGDTAMYLCATSRAGLASNQPQHFGDGTRLSIL.

This sequence joins TRBV18 and TRBJ1-1; D unresolved. V lost 0 bases to trimming and J lost 4 bases, with 12 bases between them. This CDR3 spans 15 amino acids. Germline CDR1 and CDR2: KGHSH and LQKENI. CDR3 sequence: CASSPPNRGSTEAFF. The CDR3 DNA is TGTGCCAGCTCACCACCTAACCGGGGAAGCACTGAAGCTTTCTTT.

The chain links TRBV5-6 to TRBJ1-5, with D perhaps matching TRBD1 (5 bases). The V end was cut by 0 bases, the J end by 3 bases, with 7 bases between. The germline CDR1 and CDR2 sequences are SGHDT and YYEEEE. The CDR3 has 14 amino acids. CDR3 sequence: CASSLGQYNQPQHF. DNA for the CDR3: TGTGCCAGCAGCTTGGGACAGTACAATCAGCCCCAGCATTTT.

The V and J genes are TRBV15 and TRBJ1-1; possible D gene TRBD1, 5 bases. The CDR3 totals 15 residues. From germline, CDR1 is LNHNV and CDR2 YYDKDF (reference sequence). The V and J ends lost 1 base and 4 bases respectively, with 13 bases between them. The CDR3 coding sequence is TGTGCCACCAGCAGAGGGGGCAGGTTGATCACTGAAGCTTTCTTT. Protein product: CATSRGGRLITEAFF.